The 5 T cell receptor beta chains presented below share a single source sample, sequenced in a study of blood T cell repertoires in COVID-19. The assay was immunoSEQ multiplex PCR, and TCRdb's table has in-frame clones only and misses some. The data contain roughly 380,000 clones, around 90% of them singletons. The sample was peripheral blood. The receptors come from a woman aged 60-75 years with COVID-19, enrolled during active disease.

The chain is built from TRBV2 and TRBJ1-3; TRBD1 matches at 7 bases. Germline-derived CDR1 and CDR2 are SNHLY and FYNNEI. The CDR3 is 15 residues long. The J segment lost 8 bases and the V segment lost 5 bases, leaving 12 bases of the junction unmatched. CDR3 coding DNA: TGTGCCAGCAGTCGGGACAGCCGATCGGGAGACACCATATATTTT. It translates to CASSRDSRSGDTIYF. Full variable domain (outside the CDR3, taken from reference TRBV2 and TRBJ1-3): EPEVTQTPSHQVTQMGQEVILRCVPISNHLYFYWYRQILGQKVEFLVSFYNNEISEKSEIFDDQFSVERPDGSNFTLKIRSTKLEDSAMYFCASSRDSRSGDTIYFGEGSWLTVV.

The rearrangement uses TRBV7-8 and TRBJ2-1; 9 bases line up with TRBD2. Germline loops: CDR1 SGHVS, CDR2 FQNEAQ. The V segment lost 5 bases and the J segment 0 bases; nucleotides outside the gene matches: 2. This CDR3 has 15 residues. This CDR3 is CASSVTSGSYNEQFF. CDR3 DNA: TGTGCCAGCAGCGTGACTAGCGGCTCCTACAATGAGCAGTTCTTC.

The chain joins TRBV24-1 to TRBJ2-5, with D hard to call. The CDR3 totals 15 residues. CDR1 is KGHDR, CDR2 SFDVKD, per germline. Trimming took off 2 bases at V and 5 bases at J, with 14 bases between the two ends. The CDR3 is CATSDSAVGGETQYF. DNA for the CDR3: TGTGCCACCAGTGATTCGGCGGTAGGTGGGGAGACCCAGTACTTC.

The CDR3 coding sequence is TGTGCCAGCAGTTTAAGGGGGGGCGCGGACACTGAAGCTTTCTTT. Translated, it gives CASSLRGGADTEAFF. The chain recombines TRBV28 with TRBJ1-1; the D gene is possibly TRBD1 (6 bases). Germline assignment: CDR1 MDHEN and CDR2 SYDVKM. The CDR3 extends over 15 amino acids. Trimming left V 2 bases short and J 3 bases short, with 13 bases between.

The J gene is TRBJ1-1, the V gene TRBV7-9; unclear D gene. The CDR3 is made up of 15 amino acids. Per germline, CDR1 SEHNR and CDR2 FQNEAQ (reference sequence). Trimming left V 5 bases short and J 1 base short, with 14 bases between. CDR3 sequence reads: CASSPNSPGNTEAFF. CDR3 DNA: TGTGCCAGCAGCCCTAACAGTCCAGGGAACACTGAAGCTTTCTTT.